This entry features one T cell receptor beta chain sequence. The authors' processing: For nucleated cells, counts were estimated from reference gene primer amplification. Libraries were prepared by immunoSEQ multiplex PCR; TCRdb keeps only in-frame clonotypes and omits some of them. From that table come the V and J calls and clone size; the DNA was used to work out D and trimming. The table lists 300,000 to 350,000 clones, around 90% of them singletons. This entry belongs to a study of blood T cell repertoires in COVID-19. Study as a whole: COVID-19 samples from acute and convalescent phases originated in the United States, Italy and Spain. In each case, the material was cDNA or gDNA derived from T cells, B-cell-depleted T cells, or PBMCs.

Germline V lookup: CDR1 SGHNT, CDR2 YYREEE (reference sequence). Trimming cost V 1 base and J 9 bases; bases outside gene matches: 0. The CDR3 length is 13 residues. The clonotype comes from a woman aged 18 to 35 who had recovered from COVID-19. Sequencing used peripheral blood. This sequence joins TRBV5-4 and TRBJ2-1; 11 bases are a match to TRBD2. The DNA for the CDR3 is TGTGCCAGCAGCTTGCTAGCGGGAGGTGAGCAGTTCTTC. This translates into CASSLLAGGEQFF. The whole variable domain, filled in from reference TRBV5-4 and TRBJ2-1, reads ETGVTQSPTHLIKTRGQQVTLRCSSQSGHNTVSWYQQALGQGPQFIFQYYREEENGRGNFPPRFSGLQFPNYSSELNVNALELDDSALYLCASSLLAGGEQFFGPGTRLTVL.